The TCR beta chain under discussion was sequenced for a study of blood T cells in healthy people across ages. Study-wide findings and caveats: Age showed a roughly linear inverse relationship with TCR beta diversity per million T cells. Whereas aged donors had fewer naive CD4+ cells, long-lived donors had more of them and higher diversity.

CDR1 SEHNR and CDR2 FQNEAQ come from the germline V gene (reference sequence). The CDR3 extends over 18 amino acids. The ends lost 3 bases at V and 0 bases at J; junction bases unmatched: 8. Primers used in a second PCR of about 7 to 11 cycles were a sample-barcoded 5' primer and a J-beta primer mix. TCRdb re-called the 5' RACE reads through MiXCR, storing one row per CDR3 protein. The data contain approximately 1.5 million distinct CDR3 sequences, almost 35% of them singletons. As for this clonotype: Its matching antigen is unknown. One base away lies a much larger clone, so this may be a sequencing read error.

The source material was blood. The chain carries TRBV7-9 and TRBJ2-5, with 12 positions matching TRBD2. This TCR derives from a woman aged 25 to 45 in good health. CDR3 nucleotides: TGTGCCAGCAGCTTTCCCAGGACTAGCGGGGTGTACCAAGAGACCCAGTACTTC. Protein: CASSFPRTSGVYQETQYF.